These T cell receptor beta chains were read from a single sample in a study of CD8 T cells in Susac syndrome. TCRdb re-called the immunoSEQ multiplex PCR reads with MiXCR, one entry per CDR3 protein. This table holds 150,000 to 200,000 distinct CDR3 sequences, 90% to 95% found once. Material: CD4+ T cells from PBMCs. The receptors were gathered from a human donor with Susac syndrome. Each CDR3 is given with its conserved first and last residue. D genes are given only for firm matches. Size is stated for part of the rows, as once, few or many counts, or as a class when the clone is expanded.

j_call,clone_size,v_call,d_call,cdr3_nt,cdr3_aa
TRBJ2-3,-,TRBV13,TRBD2,TGTGCCAGCAGCTCAATTAGCGGGGGGGCGGCAGATACGCAGTATTTT,CASSSISGGAADTQYF
TRBJ2-3,-,TRBV10-3,-,TGTGCCATCAGTGAGCATGGAGATACGCAGTATTTT,CAISEHGDTQYF
TRBJ1-2,-,TRBV6-6,-,TGTGCCAGCAGCCCCGCCAATGCTAGGAACTACACCTTC,CASSPANARNYTF
TRBJ1-2,-,TRBV20-1,TRBD1,TGCAGTGCTAGTGGGACAGGGGGCGGCAACTATGGCTACACCTTC,CSASGTGGGNYGYTF
TRBJ2-7,-,TRBV19,-,TGTGCCAGTAGTACCGGACGGGGGTTCTACGAGCAGTACTTC,CASSTGRGFYEQYF
TRBJ2-3,-,TRBV19,-,TGTGCCAGTAGTGGCAAAGGCACAGATACGCAGTATTTT,CASSGKGTDTQYF
TRBJ2-3,-,TRBV7-2,-,TGTGCCAGCAGCCAAACGGACTATAGCACAGATACGCAGTATTTT,CASSQTDYSTDTQYF
TRBJ2-5,-,TRBV19,-,TGTGCCAGTAGCCCCCGGGGGGCAGGAGAGACCCAGTACTTC,CASSPRGAGETQYF
TRBJ2-1,-,TRBV7-9,TRBD2,TGTGCCAGCAGCGCAGAGACTAGCGGGGAGTACAATGAGCAGTTCTTC,CASSAETSGEYNEQFF
TRBJ2-6,-,TRBV15,-,TGTGCCACCAGCAGAGGGGGGGCCAACGTCCTGACTTTC,CATSRGGANVLTF
TRBJ2-5,-,TRBV20-1,-,TGCAGTGCTTCGTTTCATCAAGAGACCCAGTACTTC,CSASFHQETQYF
TRBJ1-1,-,TRBV6-6,-,TGTGCCAGCAGTTACATAGGGGGGGGCACTGAAGCTTTCTTT,CASSYIGGGTEAFF
TRBJ2-4,-,TRBV7-9,TRBD2,TGTGCCAGCAGCCCCAGCGGGGGGGGGTACATTCAGTACTTC,CASSPSGGGYIQYF
TRBJ1-5,-,TRBV20-1,-,TGCAGTGCGCATGGGCCGGATCAGCCCCAGCATTTT,CSAHGPDQPQHF
TRBJ1-2,-,TRBV19,TRBD1,TGTGCCAGTAGCACAAACGGACAGGTGAACGGCTACACCTTC,CASSTNGQVNGYTF
TRBJ2-5,-,TRBV12-5,TRBD2,TGTGCTAGTGGTTTCTTAAGCGGGAAGTACTTC,CASGFLSGKYF
TRBJ1-1,-,TRBV19,-,TGTGCCAGTCTGGGGGGTAAGGGGACTGAAGCTTTCTTT,CASLGGKGTEAFF
TRBJ1-2,-,TRBV20-1,-,TGCAGTGCTAGGGACAGCTATGGCTACACCTTC,CSARDSYGYTF
TRBJ2-3,-,TRBV29-1,-,TGCAGCGTTGAAGGCGATGCACTAGATACGCAGTATTTT,CSVEGDALDTQYF
TRBJ2-7,-,TRBV15,TRBD2,TGTGCCACCAGCCCCGAAAAGGCAGCGGGGGGAACCTACGAGCAGTACTTC,CATSPEKAAGGTYEQYF
TRBJ2-3,-,TRBV3-1,-,TGTGCCAGCCTCGAAAGGGACACAGATACGCAGTATTTT,CASLERDTDTQYF
TRBJ1-2,-,TRBV6-2/TRBV6-3,-,TGTGCCAGCAGTTATAGATTTGGGTTCAGAGGCTACACCTTC,CASSYRFGFRGYTF
TRBJ1-6,-,TRBV30,-,TGTGCCTGGACCCCCGGGAATAATTCACCCCTCCACTTT,CAWTPGNNSPLHF
TRBJ2-1,once,TRBV18,-,TGTGCCAGCTCATCCCTGACAGTAACTCTAGGGAATGAGCAGTTCTTC,CASSSLTVTLGNEQFF
TRBJ2-5,-,TRBV15,-,TGTGCCACCAGCAGAAATAGACCGGGTGTCGGGGAGACCCAGTACTTC,CATSRNRPGVGETQYF
TRBJ2-5,-,TRBV6-2/TRBV6-3,-,TGTGCCAGCAGTCCCGGACGGCTACAAGAGACCCAGTACTTC,CASSPGRLQETQYF
TRBJ2-3,-,TRBV29-1,-,TGCAGCGTTGCACCAGCTAGCACAGATACGCAGTATTTT,CSVAPASTDTQYF